A selection of T cell receptor beta chains follows, all from one sample in a study of molecular identifiers for immune sequencing clone quantification. Using its own MiXCR run on the PCR reads, TCRdb lists one record per CDR3 protein. The table lists hundreds of thousands of distinct CDR3 sequences, roughly 24% of them singletons. Sequenced material: naive CD8+ T cells from blood, with Jurkat cell RNA spiked in. The receptors derive from a human donor in good health. Some libraries in this study had Jurkat cell RNA spiked in. Each CDR3 is given with its conserved first and last residue. The D gene is left open where the match is weak. Not all rows give a size; the values are once, few, many and, for expanded clones, a class.

cdr3_nt | cdr3_aa | d_call | j_call | v_call | clone_size
TGTGCCAGTAGTACGCTAGCGGGAGCGGAAGATACGCAGTATTTT | CASSTLAGAEDTQYF | TRBD2 | TRBJ2-3 | TRBV19 | -
TGCAGCGTTGAAGGGTCGGGGATGTACGAGCAGTACTTC | CSVEGSGMYEQYF | - | TRBJ2-7 | TRBV29-1 | many
TGTGCCAGCAGTTTCCGGGACGGCAATCAGCCCCAGCATTTT | CASSFRDGNQPQHF | - | TRBJ1-5 | TRBV28 | many
TGCGCCAGCAGCCAAGATTTCCCCAGCGGTCTCTACAATGAGCAGTTCTTC | CASSQDFPSGLYNEQFF | - | TRBJ2-1 | TRBV4-3 | many
TGTGCCAGCAGCTTAGTAGACCTTAGCACAGATACGCAGTATTTT | CASSLVDLSTDTQYF | - | TRBJ2-3 | TRBV7-9 | -
TGTGCCAGCAGCGGTGGTTGGGCTAGCGGGACAGATACGCAGTATTTT | CASSGGWASGTDTQYF | TRBD2 | TRBJ2-3 | TRBV9 | many
TGTGCCAGCAGCCAAACAGGGGACTACGAGCAGTACTTC | CASSQTGDYEQYF | TRBD1 | TRBJ2-7 | TRBV6-2/TRBV6-3 | -
TGCGCCAGCAGCCAAGATCGCAGCTCTGGAAACACCATATATTTT | CASSQDRSSGNTIYF | - | TRBJ1-3 | TRBV4-1 | many
TGTGCCAGCAGTCTCTCTTTGGATGAGCAGCTCTTC | CASSLSLDEQLF | - | TRBJ2-1 | TRBV12-3/TRBV12-4 | -
TGTGCCAGCAGTTACGGGAGGTCGGAGGAGGGTGAGCAGTTCTTC | CASSYGRSEEGEQFF | - | TRBJ2-1 | TRBV6-5 | few
TGCGCCAGCAGCCAAAGGACAGGGGGGGCTGAGCAGTTCTTC | CASSQRTGGAEQFF | TRBD1 | TRBJ2-1 | TRBV4-1 | -
TGTGCCAGCAGTTTATCAGGGGGGCAGGGAGGGCTTGAGACCCAGTACTTC | CASSLSGGQGGLETQYF | - | TRBJ2-5 | TRBV27 | few
TGCAGTGCTAGGGACGTCGGGAGCTCCTACGAGCAGTACTTC | CSARDVGSSYEQYF | - | TRBJ2-7 | TRBV20-1 | few
TGCGCCAGCAGCCAACCAGGTGGACTAGCCGGGGAGCTGTTTTTT | CASSQPGGLAGELFF | TRBD2 | TRBJ2-2 | TRBV5-1 | many
TGTGCCAGCAGCTTAGAGGCCAATGAGCAGTTCTTC | CASSLEANEQFF | - | TRBJ2-1 | TRBV7-9 | -
TGTGCCAGCAGCTTATTTCCGGGGGATATGGGCCCAGATACGCAGTATTTT | CASSLFPGDMGPDTQYF | - | TRBJ2-3 | TRBV11-3 | -
TGTGCCAGCAGTGCCGGATCCCAGACCCAGTACTTC | CASSAGSQTQYF | - | TRBJ2-5 | TRBV25-1 | -
TGTGCCACCAGCAGAGAACAAATCGTGGGAAGTACAGCGGGAAACCACAATGAGCAGTTCTTC | CATSREQIVGSTAGNHNEQFF | TRBD2 | TRBJ2-1 | TRBV15 | many
TGCAGCGTTGATTTGCTGGGAGGCTACACCTTC | CSVDLLGGYTF | - | TRBJ1-2 | TRBV29-1 | many
TGTACCACCGGAATGACAGATACGCAGTATTTT | CTTGMTDTQYF | - | TRBJ2-3 | TRBV15 | few
TGCGCCAGCAGCCAGGACCCACTCTCCTACGAGCAGTACTTC | CASSQDPLSYEQYF | - | TRBJ2-7 | TRBV4-1 | few
TGTGCCAGCAGTTCCGGACGGTCAGGGGTTTACGAGCAGTACTTC | CASSSGRSGVYEQYF | - | TRBJ2-7 | TRBV28 | -
TGTGCCAGCAGCCAGGAAAGACTAGCGGCGGACACCGGGGAGCTGTTTTTT | CASSQERLAADTGELFF | TRBD2 | TRBJ2-2 | TRBV3-1 | -
TGTGCCAGCACTCCGGGACTAGCGGGAGCGACCACCGGGGAGCTGTTTTTT | CASTPGLAGATTGELFF | TRBD2 | TRBJ2-2 | TRBV28 | -
TGTGCCAGCAGCTTAGGCGGGGGGGCCTCCGAGCAGTACTTC | CASSLGGGASEQYF | TRBD2 | TRBJ2-7 | TRBV13 | -
TGTGCCAGCAGTATCGGGACAGAGGTAACCGGGGAGCTGTTTTTT | CASSIGTEVTGELFF | TRBD1 | TRBJ2-2 | TRBV27 | few
TGTGCCACCAGTGATTTGGTTGGGGAATCAGATACGCAGTATTTT | CATSDLVGESDTQYF | - | TRBJ2-3 | TRBV24-1 | many
TGCGCCAGCAGCCAGGGGGCGGGGATGGTCACTGAAGCTTTCTTT | CASSQGAGMVTEAFF | - | TRBJ1-1 | TRBV4-1 | many
TGTGCCAGCAGTTTATCGGCGACAGGCAATCAGCCCCAGCATTTT | CASSLSATGNQPQHF | - | TRBJ1-5 | TRBV27 | many
TGCAGCGTTGAAACCGAGAACACCGGGGAGCTGTTTTTT | CSVETENTGELFF | - | TRBJ2-2 | TRBV29-1 | many
TGTGCCAGCAGCCCCTTCGCGCACGAGCAGTACTTC | CASSPFAHEQYF | - | TRBJ2-7 | TRBV11-2 | many
TGCAGTGCTAGCCTGGTCACTGAAGCTTTCTTT | CSASLVTEAFF | - | TRBJ1-1 | TRBV20-1 | many
TGTGCCAGCAGCGCCTATGGGGAGACCCAGTACTTC | CASSAYGETQYF | - | TRBJ2-5 | TRBV3-1 | -
TGTGCCACCAAGAGCGGATTACAAGAGACCCAGTACTTC | CATKSGLQETQYF | - | TRBJ2-5 | TRBV24-1 | -
TGTGCCAGCAGTTTTAGCACAGGGGTGGATACGCAGTATTTT | CASSFSTGVDTQYF | TRBD1 | TRBJ2-3 | TRBV28 | few
TGCAGCGTTGAGTTAAGGCTTGGAAACACCATATATTTT | CSVELRLGNTIYF | - | TRBJ1-3 | TRBV29-1 | few
TGTGCCAGCAGCTTAGGGGCCCCAAGCCCTAACACTGAAGCTTTCTTT | CASSLGAPSPNTEAFF | - | TRBJ1-1 | TRBV11-2 | few
TGTGCCAGCACCGCGCCCCACGTGGGCGAAGAGACCCAGTACTTC | CASTAPHVGEETQYF | - | TRBJ2-5 | TRBV28 | -
TGTGCCAGCAGCTTAACCGGGAGCTCCTACAATGAGCAGTTCTTC | CASSLTGSSYNEQFF | - | TRBJ2-1 | TRBV7-3 | many
TGCGCCAGCAGTCCAATTCTAGGGCTAACTTACGAGCAGTACTTC | CASSPILGLTYEQYF | - | TRBJ2-7 | TRBV4-1 | -
TGCGCCAGCAGCCAAGGGGGAAAAGACACTGAAGCTTTCTTT | CASSQGGKDTEAFF | - | TRBJ1-1 | TRBV4-1 | many
TGCAGCGTTGAAGCCCTTGGGATAGGTACTGAAGCTTTCTTT | CSVEALGIGTEAFF | - | TRBJ1-1 | TRBV29-1 | many
TGTGCCTGGAACGTACAGGGGAACACTGAAGCTTTCTTT | CAWNVQGNTEAFF | - | TRBJ1-1 | TRBV30 | -
TGTGCCAGCAGAGAGACAGCCCAAGAGACCCAGTACTTC | CASRETAQETQYF | - | TRBJ2-5 | TRBV6-1 | -
TGTGCCCGCCGTCCCCACAGGGGCGGCCATCAGCCCCAGCATTTT | CARRPHRGGHQPQHF | TRBD1 | TRBJ1-5 | TRBV27 | -
TGCAGCGCTGAGACGACAGGGAAACTCACAGATACGCAGTATTTT | CSAETTGKLTDTQYF | TRBD1 | TRBJ2-3 | TRBV29-1 | many